Listed here are 6 T cell receptor beta chains from one sample, sequenced in a study of shared T cell receptors in the human thymus. Here immunoSEQ multiplex PCR was the method, and the copy in TCRdb shows in-frame clones only, minus some. This table holds roughly 700,000 clones, roughly 90% found once. Another study also made use of these data, one on human thymus T cells.

Specimen: thymocytes. These receptors were collected from a boy younger than two with a congenital heart defect.

The rearrangement joins TRBV15 to TRBJ2-3, with TRBD2 as a possible D gene (5 bases). Trimming removed 3 bases at V and 0 bases at J, with 16 bases between. Per the germline V gene, CDR1 is LNHNV and CDR2 is YYDKDF (reference sequence). This CDR3 spans 17 amino acids. The CDR3 DNA is TGTGCCACCAGCAGGGGCTGGACTTACTTGAGCACAGATACGCAGTATTTT. Translation gives CATSRGWTYLSTDTQYF. Together with reference TRBV15 and TRBJ2-3, the CDR3 gives the full variable domain: DAMVIQNPRYQVTQFGKPVTLSCSQTLNHNVMYWYQQKSSQAPKLLFHYYDKDFNNEADTPDNFQSRRPNTSFCFLDIRSPGLGDTAMYLCATSRGWTYLSTDTQYFGPGTRLTVL.

V usage is TRBV5-4 and J usage is TRBJ1-2; TRBD1 might be the D (5 bases). Trimming stripped 3 bases from V and 3 bases from J, with 12 bases between. The V gene's germline CDR1 is SGHNT and CDR2 YYREEE (reference sequence). The CDR3 is 14 amino acids. DNA for the CDR3: TGTGCCAGCAGCTCCGTGGGACTTCACTATGGCTACACCTTC. Translation: CASSSVGLHYGYTF.

The chain couples TRBV6-5 to TRBJ1-5; D not certain. The CDR3 sequence is 13 residues long. Germline V gene data show CDR1 as MNHEY and CDR2 as SVGAGI. V lost 10 bases, J lost 7 bases, and 17 bases lay in between. The CDR3 spells CATRREGTQPQHF. The CDR3 DNA reads as TGTGCCACCCGGAGGGAGGGAACACAGCCCCAGCATTTT.

The rearrangement uses TRBV7-6 and TRBJ2-1; 15 bases fit TRBD2. Germline V gene data show CDR1 as SGHVS and CDR2 as FNYEAQ. This CDR3 comprises 21 residues. The V segment lost 2 bases and the J segment 4 bases; nucleotides outside the gene matches: 15. This CDR3 is CASSLTRTSGRASTKYNEQFF. In DNA, the CDR3 is TGTGCCAGCAGCTTAACTCGGACTAGCGGGAGGGCCAGTACGAAATACAATGAGCAGTTCTTC.

The chain has TRBV10-3 and TRBJ1-5, with 7 nucleotides matching TRBD1. Germline V gives CDR1 ENHRY, CDR2 SYGVKD. The V and J ends lost 2 bases and 2 bases, in that order; junction bases with no gene match: 6. The CDR3 loop spans 16 amino acids. In DNA form, the CDR3 reads TGTGCCATCAGTGAGGGTAGGGGGCGGGGCAATCAGCCCCAGCATTTT. This gives the protein CAISEGRGRGNQPQHF.

V gene TRBV29-1 combines with J gene TRBJ2-5, with no clear D. CDR1 is SQVTM and CDR2 is ANQGSEA in the germline V gene. The CDR3 loop spans 13 amino acids. V lost 0 bases and J 7 bases, leaving 12 bases between the germline ends. CDR3 sequence (DNA): TGCAGCGTTGAAGACAGGTTGGGTGGGACCCAGTACTTC. Translated: CSVEDRLGGTQYF.